Presented here are 8 T cell receptor beta chains from one specimen sequenced in a study of radiotherapy plus CTLA-4 blockade in lung cancer. Some clones are missing from TCRdb's copy, which holds only in-frame ones; the method was immunoSEQ multiplex PCR. The table records roughly 54,000 clones, 84% of them present only once. The sequencing here drew on peripheral blood, taken from a patient treated with radiotherapy plus ipilimumab. These TCRs come from a human donor with non-small cell lung cancer whose response to radiotherapy plus ipilimumab could not be evaluated.

The chain is built from TRBV7-2 and TRBJ1-4, with 11 positions matching TRBD1. The V and J ends lost 2 bases and 8 bases, in that order; junction bases with no gene match: 7. The CDR3 runs to 16 residues. CDR1 is SGHTA and CDR2 is FQGNSA in the germline V gene. The CDR3 region is CASSLIGQGAREKLFF. CDR3 nucleotides: TGTGCCAGCAGCTTAATAGGACAGGGGGCTCGGGAAAAACTGTTTTTT. Based on the CDR3 plus reference TRBV7-2 and TRBJ1-4, the full variable domain is GAGVSQSPSNKVTEKGKDVELRCDPISGHTALYWYRQSLGQGLEFLIYFQGNSAPDKSGLPSDRFSAERTGGSVSTLTIQRTQQEDSAVYLCASSLIGQGAREKLFFGSGTQLSVL.

This clone was observed a single time. V is TRBV7-8 and J is TRBJ2-3; 7 bases are a match to TRBD2. The germline CDR1 and CDR2 sequences are SGHVS and FQNEAQ. Germline trimming cut 5 bases from V and 0 bases from J; bases unmatched to any gene: 11. This CDR3 is built from 17 residues. CDR3 nucleotide sequence: TGTGCCAGCAGCACACATAAGGGGCGGGAGAGCACAGATACGCAGTATTTT. Its translation: CASSTHKGRESTDTQYF.

This chain uses TRBV29-1 with TRBJ2-7; perhaps TRBD1 as D (6 bases). V dropped 6 bases and J dropped 2 bases, with 11 bases sitting between them. The CDR3 has 12 amino acids. Germline values: CDR1 SQVTM, CDR2 ANQGSEA. CDR3 amino acids: CSVKTGPYEQYF. The CDR3 DNA follows: TGCAGCGTCAAGACAGGCCCCTACGAGCAGTACTTC.

Comment on this clone: An end of the junction does not agree with germline; a read error may underlie this. This chain joins TRBV5-1 and TRBJ1-2; 7 nucleotides agree with TRBD1. The germline CDR1 and CDR2 sequences are SGHRS and YFSETQ. This CDR3 spans 10 amino acids. CDR3 sequence reads: CASSPRDSSF. In nucleotides, the CDR3 is TGCGCCAGCAGCCCTCGGGACAGCTCCTTC.

The V call is TRBV28, the J call TRBJ2-3; 9 nucleotides match TRBD2. J was trimmed by 2 bases and V by 8 bases; bases with no gene match: 14. The CDR3 is 17 amino acids. The germline V gene has CDR1 MDHEN and CDR2 SYDVKM. The CDR3 loop reads CASLTDQAGGNTDTQYF. DNA of the CDR3: TGTGCCAGCCTAACCGACCAAGCGGGAGGAAACACAGATACGCAGTATTTT. The complete variable domain, with remaining parts taken from reference TRBV28 and TRBJ2-3, reads DVKVTQSSRYLVKRTGEKVFLECVQDMDHENMFWYRQDPGLGLRLIYFSYDVKMKEKGDIPEGYSVSREKKERFSLILESASTNQTSMYLCASLTDQAGGNTDTQYFGPGTRLTVL.

This rearrangement joins TRBV5-1 to TRBJ2-1; 8 bases map to TRBD2. V lost 4 bases and J lost 12; bases outside the gene matches: 18. CDR1 SGHRS and CDR2 YFSETQ come from the germline V gene. This CDR3 contains 16 residues. CDR3 region: CASSREGPDTSGPQFF. The CDR3 DNA sequence: TGCGCCAGCAGCCGGGAGGGGCCCGATACTAGCGGCCCGCAGTTCTTC.

The rearrangement joins TRBV19 to TRBJ1-1; D is perhaps TRBD1 (6 bases). Between the trimmed V and J ends, which lost 5 bases and 4 bases, there was a span of 23 bases. Germline values: CDR1 LNHDA, CDR2 SQIVND (reference sequence). The CDR3 is made up of 17 amino acids. CDR3 in amino acids: CASSVIGGPQGFTEAFF. The CDR3 coding sequence is TGTGCCAGTAGTGTCATCGGGGGGCCTCAGGGTTTCACTGAAGCTTTCTTT.

CDR3 amino acids: CASSLPGQGAYNEQFF. DNA of the CDR3: TGCGCCAGCAGCTTGCCGGGACAGGGGGCCTACAATGAGCAGTTCTTC. This sequence joins TRBV5-1 and TRBJ2-1; 11 bases line up with TRBD1. This CDR3 comprises 16 residues. The ends lost 1 base at V and 2 bases at J; junction bases unmatched: 2. Per germline, CDR1 SGHRS and CDR2 YFSETQ.